These 11 T cell receptor beta chains came from one sample sequenced in a study of follicular helper T cells after annual influenza vaccination. Time point of the sample: 2015-2016 season, pre-vaccination. Libraries were prepared by immunoSEQ multiplex PCR; TCRdb keeps only in-frame clonotypes and omits some of them. In the table there are 9,300 or so clones, 65% to 85% of which are singletons. The input for sequencing was CXCR5+ CD38- circulating T follicular helper cells from blood, taken on the day of influenza vaccination. Subset indicated: circulating Tfh, non-naive CD4+CXCR5+PD-1+ (ICOS+CD38+ or ICOS-CD38-). The receptors here all came from an adult who received the influenza vaccine.

V usage is TRBV19 and J usage is TRBJ1-2; 8 nucleotides align to TRBD1. Germline values: CDR1 LNHDA, CDR2 SQIVND (reference sequence). The length of the CDR3 is 17 residues. The trim removed 6 bases at V and 2 bases at J, leaving 14 bases unmatched. This chain's CDR3 is CASRPFGTGASNYGYTF. DNA for the CDR3: TGTGCCAGTAGGCCATTCGGGACAGGAGCTTCGAACTATGGCTACACCTTC.

DNA for the CDR3: TGTGCCAGCAGTTTCGGCAGGAGAGGGAGCAATCAGCCCCAGCATTTT. Translated: CASSFGRRGSNQPQHF. V is TRBV28 and J is TRBJ1-5; D gene unclear. V was pared by 3 bases and J by 1 base, with 13 bases between. Germline V gene sequence: CDR1 MDHEN, CDR2 SYDVKM. The length of the CDR3 is 16 residues.

The chain employs TRBV14 and TRBJ1-1; D is undetermined. The CDR3 spans 14 residues. V lost 2 bases to trimming and J lost 10 bases, with 17 bases between them. Germline CDR1 is SGHDN and CDR2 is FVKESK. The CDR3 spells CASSQRVRISGAFF. The CDR3 DNA sequence: TGTGCCAGCAGCCAAAGAGTCCGGATAAGTGGAGCTTTCTTT. The entire variable domain, with the rest obtained from reference TRBV14 and TRBJ1-1, is as follows: EAGVTQFPSHSVIEKGQTVTLRCDPISGHDNLYWYRRVMGKEIKFLLHFVKESKQDESGMPNNRFLAERTGGTYSTLKVQPAELEDSGVYFCASSQRVRISGAFFGQGTRLTVV.

This sequence joins TRBV28 and TRBJ1-4, with TRBD1 matching 10 bases. Trimming took 3 bases from V and 7 from J; bases not matched to a gene: 8. The germline V gene has CDR1 MDHEN and CDR2 SYDVKM. This CDR3 has 16 amino acids. The CDR3 loop is CASSLDRGFSPEKLFF. In DNA form, the CDR3 reads TGTGCCAGCAGTTTGGACAGGGGGTTCTCCCCTGAAAAACTGTTTTTT.

The chain recombines TRBV2 with TRBJ2-7; 9 bases are shared with TRBD2. The junction had 7 bases not matched to a gene; V was cut back by 6 bases and J by 7 bases. Per the germline V gene, CDR1 is SNHLY and CDR2 is FYNNEI. This CDR3 has 13 amino acids. This CDR3 is CASRDLAGLEQYF. The CDR3 bases are TGTGCCAGCAGAGATCTAGCGGGACTGGAGCAGTACTTC.

This clone appeared a single time. The chain recombines TRBV11-2 with TRBJ1-4; D is possibly TRBD1 (6 bases). The CDR3 consists of 14 residues. V gave up 6 bases and J gave up 6 bases, with 14 bases separating them. Germline CDR1 is SGHAT and CDR2 is FQNNGV. CDR3 loop: CASSQGTWHEKLFF. CDR3 coding DNA: TGTGCCAGCAGTCAAGGGACATGGCATGAAAAACTGTTTTTT.

The chain carries TRBV28 and TRBJ1-2; D uncertain. With 4 bases removed from V and 6 bases from J, the gap between germline ends came to 15 bases. This CDR3 is built from 14 residues. Germline loops: CDR1 MDHEN, CDR2 SYDVKM. The CDR3 spells CASSSTRHIHGYTF. CDR3 sequence (DNA): TGTGCCAGCAGTTCAACGCGGCATATACATGGCTACACCTTC.

V gene TRBV28 combines with J gene TRBJ2-3; either TRBD1 or TRBD2 may fit D (5 bases each). This CDR3 is 16 amino acids long. The germline V gene has CDR1 MDHEN and CDR2 SYDVKM. Trimming pared 8 bases from V and 1 base from J, leaving 19 bases between. CDR3 sequence (DNA): TGTGCCAGCCCTCCGTTGAGGGGAATGGGCACAGATACGCAGTATTTT. It translates to CASPPLRGMGTDTQYF.

The chain carries TRBV19 and TRBJ2-3; 8 bases align to TRBD2. This CDR3 spans 14 amino acids. Germline trimming cut 5 bases from V and 6 bases from J; bases unmatched to any gene: 7. From germline, CDR1 is LNHDA and CDR2 SQIVND (reference sequence). CDR3 nucleotide sequence: TGTGCCAGTAGTCTTACTAGCGGCGAGGATACGCAGTATTTT. It translates to CASSLTSGEDTQYF.

The CDR3 loop is CASSFSGGSSYNEQFF. The CDR3 nucleotides read TGCGCCAGCAGCTTCAGCGGGGGAAGCTCCTACAATGAGCAGTTCTTC. The rearrangement joins TRBV5-1 to TRBJ2-1; 8 nucleotides align to TRBD2. The germline gives CDR1 SGHRS, CDR2 YFSETQ. The CDR3 extends over 16 amino acids. With 2 bases clipped from V and 0 bases from J, the junction kept 4 bases outside the gene matches.

This clone was observed once. As DNA, the CDR3 is TGTGCCAGCAGCGTCAGGGAAACTGAAGCTTTCTTT. The encoded protein is CASSVRETEAFF. V and J are TRBV7-2 and TRBJ1-1; possibly TRBD1 for D (5 bases). V was cut by 5 bases and J by 5 bases, with 9 bases left in between. Germline V gene data show CDR1 as SGHTA and CDR2 as FQGNSA. The CDR3 extends over 12 amino acids.